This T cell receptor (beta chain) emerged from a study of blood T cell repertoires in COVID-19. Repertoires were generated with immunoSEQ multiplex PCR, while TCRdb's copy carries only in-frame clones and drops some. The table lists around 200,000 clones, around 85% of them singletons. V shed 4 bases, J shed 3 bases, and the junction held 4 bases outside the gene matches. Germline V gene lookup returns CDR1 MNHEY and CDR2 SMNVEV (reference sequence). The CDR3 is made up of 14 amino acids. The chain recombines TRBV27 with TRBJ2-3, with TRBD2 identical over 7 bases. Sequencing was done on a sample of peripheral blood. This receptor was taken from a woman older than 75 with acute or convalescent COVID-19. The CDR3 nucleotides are TGTGCCAGCAGTTGGGGGGGGAGGACAGATACGCAGTATTTT. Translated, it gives CASSWGGRTDTQYF.